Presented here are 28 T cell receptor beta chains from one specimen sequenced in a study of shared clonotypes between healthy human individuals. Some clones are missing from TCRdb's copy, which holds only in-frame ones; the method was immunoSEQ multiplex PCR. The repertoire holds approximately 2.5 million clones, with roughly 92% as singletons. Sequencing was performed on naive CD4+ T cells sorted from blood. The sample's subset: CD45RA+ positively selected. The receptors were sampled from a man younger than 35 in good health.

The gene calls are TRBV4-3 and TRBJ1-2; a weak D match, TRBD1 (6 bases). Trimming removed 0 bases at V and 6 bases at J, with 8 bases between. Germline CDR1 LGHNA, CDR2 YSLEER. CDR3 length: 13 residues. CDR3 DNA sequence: TGCGCCAGCAGCCAAGAGGCAGGGGATGGCTACACCTTC. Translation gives CASSQEAGDGYTF.

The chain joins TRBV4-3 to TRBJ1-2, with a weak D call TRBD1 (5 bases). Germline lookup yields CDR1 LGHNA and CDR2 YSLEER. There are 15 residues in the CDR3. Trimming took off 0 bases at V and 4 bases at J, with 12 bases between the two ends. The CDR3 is CASSQDQGGFYGYTF. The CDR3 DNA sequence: TGCGCCAGCAGCCAAGACCAGGGAGGATTCTATGGCTACACCTTC.

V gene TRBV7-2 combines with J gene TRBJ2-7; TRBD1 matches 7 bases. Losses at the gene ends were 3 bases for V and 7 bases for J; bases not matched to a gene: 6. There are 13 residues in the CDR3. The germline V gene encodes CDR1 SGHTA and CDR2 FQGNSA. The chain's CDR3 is CASSFRQGGEQYF. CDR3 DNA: TGTGCCAGCAGCTTCCGACAGGGCGGTGAGCAGTACTTC.

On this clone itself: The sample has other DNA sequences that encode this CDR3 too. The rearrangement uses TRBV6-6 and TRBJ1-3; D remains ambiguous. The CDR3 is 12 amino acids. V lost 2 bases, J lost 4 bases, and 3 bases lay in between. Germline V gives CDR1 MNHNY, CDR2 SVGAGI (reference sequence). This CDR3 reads CASSYPGNTIYF. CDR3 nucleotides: TGTGCCAGCAGTTACCCCGGAAACACCATATATTTT.

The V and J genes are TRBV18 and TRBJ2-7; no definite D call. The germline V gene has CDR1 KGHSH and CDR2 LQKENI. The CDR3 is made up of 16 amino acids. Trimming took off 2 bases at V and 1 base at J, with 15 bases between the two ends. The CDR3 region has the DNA TGTGCCAGCTCACCAATCTATCAAGCTGAGTCCTACGAGCAGTACTTC. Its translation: CASSPIYQAESYEQYF.

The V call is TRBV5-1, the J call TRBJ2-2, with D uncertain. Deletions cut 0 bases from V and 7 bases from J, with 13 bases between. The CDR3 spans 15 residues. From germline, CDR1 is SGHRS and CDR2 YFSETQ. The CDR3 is CASSLVMTSGGELFF. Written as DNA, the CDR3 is TGCGCCAGCAGCTTGGTTATGACATCTGGCGGGGAGCTGTTTTTT.

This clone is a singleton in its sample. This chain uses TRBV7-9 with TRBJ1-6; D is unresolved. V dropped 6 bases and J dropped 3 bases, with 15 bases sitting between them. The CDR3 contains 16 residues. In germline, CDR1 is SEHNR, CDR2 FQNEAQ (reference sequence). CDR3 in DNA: TGTGCCAGCAGGCAGAAGGGCGGAATCTATAATTCACCCCTCCACTTT. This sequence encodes CASRQKGGIYNSPLHF.

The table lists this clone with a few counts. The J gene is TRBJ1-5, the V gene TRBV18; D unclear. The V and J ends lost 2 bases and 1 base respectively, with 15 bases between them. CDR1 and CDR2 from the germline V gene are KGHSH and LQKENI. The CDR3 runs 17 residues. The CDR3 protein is CASSPLSADLSNQPQHF. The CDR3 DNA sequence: TGTGCCAGCTCACCATTATCGGCAGACCTCAGCAATCAGCCCCAGCATTTT.

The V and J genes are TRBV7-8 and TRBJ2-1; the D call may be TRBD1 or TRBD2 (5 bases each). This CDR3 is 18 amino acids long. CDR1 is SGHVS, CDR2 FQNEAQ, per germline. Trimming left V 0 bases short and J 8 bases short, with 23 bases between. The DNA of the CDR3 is TGTGCCAGCAGCTTAGCTAACTTTATCGGGACCGCGTGGGATGAGCAGTTCTTC. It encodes CASSLANFIGTAWDEQFF.

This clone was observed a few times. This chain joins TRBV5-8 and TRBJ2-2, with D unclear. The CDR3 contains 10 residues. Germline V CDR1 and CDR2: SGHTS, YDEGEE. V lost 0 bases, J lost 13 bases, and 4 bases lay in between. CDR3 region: CASSLEGLFF. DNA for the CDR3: TGTGCCAGCAGCTTGGAAGGGCTGTTTTTT. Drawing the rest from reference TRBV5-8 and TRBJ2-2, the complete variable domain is EAGVTQSPTHLIKTRGQQATLRCSPISGHTSVYWYQQALGLGLQFLLWYDEGEERNRGNFPPRFSGRQFPNYSSELNVNALELEDSALYLCASSLEGLFFGEGSRLTVL.

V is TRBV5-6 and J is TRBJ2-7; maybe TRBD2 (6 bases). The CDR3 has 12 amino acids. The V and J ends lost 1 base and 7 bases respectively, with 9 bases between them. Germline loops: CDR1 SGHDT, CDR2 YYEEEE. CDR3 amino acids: CASSLRRDEQYF. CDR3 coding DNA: TGTGCCAGCAGCTTGCGGAGGGATGAGCAGTACTTC.

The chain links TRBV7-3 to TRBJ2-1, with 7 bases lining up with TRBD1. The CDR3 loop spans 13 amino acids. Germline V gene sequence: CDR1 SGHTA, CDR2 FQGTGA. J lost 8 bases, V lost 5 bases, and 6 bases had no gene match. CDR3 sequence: CASSPRTGDEQFF. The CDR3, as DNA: TGTGCCAGCAGCCCACGGACAGGTGATGAGCAGTTCTTC.

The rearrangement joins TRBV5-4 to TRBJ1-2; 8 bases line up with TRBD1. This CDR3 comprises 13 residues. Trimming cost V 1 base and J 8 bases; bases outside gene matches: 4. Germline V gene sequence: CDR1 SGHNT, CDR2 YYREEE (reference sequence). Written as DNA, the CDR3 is TGTGCCAGCAGCTTGACAGGGGGAAGCGGCTACACCTTC. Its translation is CASSLTGGSGYTF.

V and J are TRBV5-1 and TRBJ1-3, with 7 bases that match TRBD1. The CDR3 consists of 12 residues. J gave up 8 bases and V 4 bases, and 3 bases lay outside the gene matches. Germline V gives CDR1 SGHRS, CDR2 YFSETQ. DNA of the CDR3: TGCGCCAGCAGCCCAACAGGGGACACCATATATTTT. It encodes CASSPTGDTIYF.

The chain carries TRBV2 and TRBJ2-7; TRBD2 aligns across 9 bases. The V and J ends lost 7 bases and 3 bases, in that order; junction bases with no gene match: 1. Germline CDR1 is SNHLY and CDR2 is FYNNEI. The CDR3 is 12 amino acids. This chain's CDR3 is CASTREGYEQYF. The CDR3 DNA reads TGTGCCAGCACGCGGGAGGGCTACGAGCAGTACTTC. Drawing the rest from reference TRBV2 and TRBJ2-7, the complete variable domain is EPEVTQTPSHQVTQMGQEVILRCVPISNHLYFYWYRQILGQKVEFLVSFYNNEISEKSEIFDDQFSVERPDGSNFTLKIRSTKLEDSAMYFCASTREGYEQYFGPGTRLTVT.

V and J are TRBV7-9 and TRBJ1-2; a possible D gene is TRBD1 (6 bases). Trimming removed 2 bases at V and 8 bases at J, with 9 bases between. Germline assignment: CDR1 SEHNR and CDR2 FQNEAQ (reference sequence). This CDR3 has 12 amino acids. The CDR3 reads CASSLSGEGYTF. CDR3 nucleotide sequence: TGTGCCAGCAGCTTATCAGGGGAAGGCTACACCTTC. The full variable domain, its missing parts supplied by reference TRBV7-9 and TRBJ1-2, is DTGVSQNPRHKITKRGQNVTFRCDPISEHNRLYWYRQTLGQGPEFLTYFQNEAQLEKSRLLSDRFSAERPKGSFSTLEIQRTEQGDSAMYLCASSLSGEGYTFGSGTRLTVV.

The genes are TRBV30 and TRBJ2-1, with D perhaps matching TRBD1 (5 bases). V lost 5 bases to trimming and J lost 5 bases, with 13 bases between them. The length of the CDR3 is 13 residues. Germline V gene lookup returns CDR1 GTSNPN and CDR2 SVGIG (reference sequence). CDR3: CAWERGRNNEQFF. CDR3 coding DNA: TGTGCCTGGGAAAGGGGTAGAAACAATGAGCAGTTCTTC.

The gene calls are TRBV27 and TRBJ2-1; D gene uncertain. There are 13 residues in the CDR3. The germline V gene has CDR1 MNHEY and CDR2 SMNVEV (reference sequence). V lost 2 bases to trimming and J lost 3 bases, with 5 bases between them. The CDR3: CASSLGVYNEQFF. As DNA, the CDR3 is TGTGCCAGCAGTTTAGGCGTCTACAATGAGCAGTTCTTC.

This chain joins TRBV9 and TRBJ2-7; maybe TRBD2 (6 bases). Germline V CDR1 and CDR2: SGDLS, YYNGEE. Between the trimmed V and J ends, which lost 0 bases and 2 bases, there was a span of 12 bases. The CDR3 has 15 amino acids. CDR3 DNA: TGTGCCAGCAGCGTAGCCGGGGGTGCGCCCTACGAGCAGTACTTC. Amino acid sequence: CASSVAGGAPYEQYF.

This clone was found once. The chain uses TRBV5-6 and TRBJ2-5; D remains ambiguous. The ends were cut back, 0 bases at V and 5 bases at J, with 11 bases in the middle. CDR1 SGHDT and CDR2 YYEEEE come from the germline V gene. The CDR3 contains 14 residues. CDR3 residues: CASSLGFVGETQYF. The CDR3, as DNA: TGTGCCAGCAGCTTGGGTTTTGTGGGGGAGACCCAGTACTTC.

The CDR3 sequence: CASSLGQGTGELFF. In DNA form, the CDR3 reads TGTGCCAGCAGCCTGGGACAGGGGACCGGGGAGCTGTTTTTT. The chain links TRBV6-1 to TRBJ2-2, with 10 bases identical to TRBD1. CDR3 length: 14 residues. V was clipped by 6 bases and J by 5 bases; unmatched bases: 3. Germline assignment: CDR1 MNHNS and CDR2 SASEGT.

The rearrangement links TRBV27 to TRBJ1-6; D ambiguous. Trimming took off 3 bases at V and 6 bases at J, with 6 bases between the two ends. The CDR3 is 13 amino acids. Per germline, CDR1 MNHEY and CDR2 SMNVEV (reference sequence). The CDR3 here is CASSLGGNSPLHF. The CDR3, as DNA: TGTGCCAGCAGTTTGGGAGGTAATTCACCCCTCCACTTT.

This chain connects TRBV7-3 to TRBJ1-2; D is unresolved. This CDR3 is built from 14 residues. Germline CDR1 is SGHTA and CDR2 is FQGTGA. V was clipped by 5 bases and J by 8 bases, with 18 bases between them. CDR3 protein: CASSPSERASGYTF. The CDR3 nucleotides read TGTGCCAGCAGCCCCAGTGAACGAGCCTCAGGCTACACCTTC.

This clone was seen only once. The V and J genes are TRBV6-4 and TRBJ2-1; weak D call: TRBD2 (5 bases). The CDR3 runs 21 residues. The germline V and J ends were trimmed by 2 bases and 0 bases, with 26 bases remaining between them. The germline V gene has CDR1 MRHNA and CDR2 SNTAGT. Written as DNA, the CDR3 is TGTGCCAGCAGTGACCCCCCCAAGCGGATTCCTAAAACGAGCTCCTACAATGAGCAGTTCTTC. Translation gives CASSDPPKRIPKTSSYNEQFF.

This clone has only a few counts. CDR3 nucleotide sequence: TGTGCCAGTAGTATCCCCGCAGGAAATTCACCCCTCCACTTT. Its translation: CASSIPAGNSPLHF. The V call is TRBV19, the J call TRBJ1-6; D is unclear. The CDR3 is made up of 14 amino acids. CDR1 is LNHDA and CDR2 is SQIVND in the germline V gene (reference sequence). Trimming took 3 bases from V and 7 from J, leaving 10 bases between them.

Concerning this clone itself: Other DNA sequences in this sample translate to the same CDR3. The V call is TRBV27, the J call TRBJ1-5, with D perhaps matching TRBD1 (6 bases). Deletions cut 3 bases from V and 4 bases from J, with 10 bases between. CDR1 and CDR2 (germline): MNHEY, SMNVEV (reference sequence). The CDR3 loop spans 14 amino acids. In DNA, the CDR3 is TGTGCCAGCAGTTTGGGAACAGGGAATCAGCCCCAGCATTTT. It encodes CASSLGTGNQPQHF.

The CDR3, as DNA: TGTGCCTCGACTAGCGGGGCTCTTGAACAGTTCTTC. Protein product: CASTSGALEQFF. The V and J genes are TRBV10-3 and TRBJ2-1, with 11 bases identical to TRBD2. The CDR3 has 12 residues. The germline CDR1 and CDR2 sequences are ENHRY and SYGVKD. With 11 bases clipped from V and 13 bases from J, the junction kept 10 bases outside the gene matches.

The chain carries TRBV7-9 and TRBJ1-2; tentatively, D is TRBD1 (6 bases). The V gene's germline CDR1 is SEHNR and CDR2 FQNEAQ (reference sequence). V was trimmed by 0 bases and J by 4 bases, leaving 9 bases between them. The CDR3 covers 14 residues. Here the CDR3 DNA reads TGTGCCAGCAGCTTAGCGGGGGCATCCTATGGCTACACCTTC. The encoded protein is CASSLAGASYGYTF.